One sample yielded the 10 T cell receptor beta chains listed below, sequenced in a study of T cell changes during pregnancy in multiple sclerosis. Sequencing used immunoSEQ multiplex PCR; TCRdb keeps in-frame clones, though not all of them. The table lists 30,000 to 50,000 clones, 90% of them singletons. This specimen consisted of CD4+ T cells from peripheral blood mononuclear cells, obtained in the first trimester of pregnancy. The receptors stem from a female donor in good health, enrolled as a control in a pregnancy study.

The V call is TRBV6-6, the J call TRBJ2-5, with TRBD2 matching over 7 bases. The V gene end was trimmed by 6 bases and the J gene end by 0 bases; junction bases not matched to a gene: 1. Germline values: CDR1 MNHNY, CDR2 SVGAGI (reference sequence). The CDR3 covers 13 residues. The CDR3 sequence is CASSGGYQETQYF. CDR3 nucleotide sequence: TGTGCCAGCAGCGGGGGGTACCAAGAGACCCAGTACTTC.

In its sample, this clone was seen once. The chain links TRBV7-2 to TRBJ2-1; 12 bases are a match to TRBD2. CDR3 length equals 14 residues. The germline V gene has CDR1 SGHTA and CDR2 FQGNSA. The ends lost 6 bases at V and 9 bases at J; junction bases unmatched: 6. CDR3 protein: CASSPSGGAGEQFF. The DNA for the CDR3 is TGTGCCAGCAGTCCTAGCGGGGGGGCCGGTGAGCAGTTCTTC.

The chain carries TRBV7-9 and TRBJ2-7; 7 positions agree with TRBD1. Germline V gene sequence: CDR1 SEHNR, CDR2 FQNEAQ (reference sequence). V was pared by 11 bases and J by 4 bases, with 11 bases of the junction left unmatched. This CDR3 has 13 amino acids. The CDR3 coding sequence is TGTGCCTCCCGGGGACAGAACATTTACGAGCAGTACTTC. The encoded protein is CASRGQNIYEQYF.

This chain joins TRBV7-2 and TRBJ2-2; 8 bases line up with TRBD2. V dropped 5 bases and J dropped 4; count of bases not matched to a gene: 15. This CDR3 has 18 residues. Germline values: CDR1 SGHTA, CDR2 FQGNSA. In DNA form, the CDR3 reads TGTGCCAGCAGCCCCCTGGCGGGGGGACTAGGGATCACCGGGGAGCTGTTTTTT. Translated, it gives CASSPLAGGLGITGELFF.

The chain has TRBV2 and TRBJ2-1; no clear D gene. Germline V gene lookup returns CDR1 SNHLY and CDR2 FYNNEI. The V end was cut by 4 bases, the J end by 7 bases, with 14 bases between. The CDR3 length is 14 residues. As DNA, the CDR3 is TGTGCCAGCAGTGGACTTTCGGCACCTAATGAGCAGTTCTTC. It yields the protein CASSGLSAPNEQFF.

The chain employs TRBV19 and TRBJ2-1; possible D gene TRBD2, 5 bases. The germline gives CDR1 LNHDA, CDR2 SQIVND (reference sequence). V lost 6 bases, J lost 4 bases, and 16 bases lay in between. This CDR3 is built from 15 residues. The CDR3: CASRLYGMPYNEQFF. CDR3 nucleotides: TGTGCCAGTAGACTCTACGGGATGCCTTACAATGAGCAGTTCTTC.

The DNA for the CDR3 is TGTGCTAGTGGTCTGACAGGGGGCGGCCAGCCCCAGCATTTT. Protein product: CASGLTGGGQPQHF. The V gene is TRBV12-5, the J gene TRBJ1-5, with TRBD1 matching over 10 bases. Trimming removed 5 bases from V and 7 bases from J; junction bases left unmatched: 5. Germline V lookup: CDR1 LGHNT, CDR2 FRNRAP. The CDR3 is 14 residues long.

The CDR3 here is CASSLKGTGGNTIYF. DNA for the CDR3: TGTGCCAGCAGCCTCAAGGGGACAGGAGGAAACACCATATATTTT. This sequence joins TRBV7-2 and TRBJ1-3; 8 bases agree with TRBD1. The J segment lost 4 bases and the V segment lost 5 bases, leaving 7 bases of the junction unmatched. This CDR3 region has 15 residues. The V gene's germline CDR1 is SGHTA and CDR2 FQGNSA.

The rearrangement joins TRBV12-5 to TRBJ2-3; 8 bases match TRBD2. J gave up 6 bases and V 6 bases, and 8 bases lay outside the gene matches. CDR3 size: 14 residues. Per the germline V gene, CDR1 is LGHNT and CDR2 is FRNRAP. This CDR3 is CASGPGGSVDTQYF. CDR3 coding DNA: TGTGCTAGTGGCCCGGGGGGGTCGGTGGATACGCAGTATTTT.

The chain is built from TRBV11-3 and TRBJ2-5; D possibly corresponds to TRBD2 (5 bases). Germline V gene sequence: CDR1 SGHNT, CDR2 YENEEA. Trimming removed 6 bases at V and 5 bases at J, with 7 bases between. The CDR3 spans 11 residues. The CDR3 protein is CASSTGETQYF. DNA of the CDR3: TGTGCCAGCAGTACGGGGGAGACCCAGTACTTC.